The 5 T cell receptor beta chains in this list originate from one sample, sequenced in a study of T cells in Graves' hyperthyroidism and ophthalmopathy. Template material for amplifying TCR beta CDR3 regions consisted of RNA transcripts. Carried out on the TCR CDR3, a first-round RT-PCR used the HTBI primer set. MiXCR, applied by TCRdb to the multiplex PCR reads, yields one record per CDR3 protein. Of about 380,000 distinct CDR3 sequences in the sample, 13% were seen once. Input material: blood. The receptor source for this set is a man under 40 with Graves' hyperthyroidism that later progressed to Graves' ophthalmopathy.

This clonotype was counted only a few times. The chain joins TRBV5-5 to TRBJ1-4, with D uncertain. The V end was cut by 4 bases, the J end by 4 bases, with 8 bases between. The CDR3 totals 13 residues. Looked up from germline, CDR1 is SGHKS and CDR2 is YYEKEE (reference sequence). The CDR3 region is CASSRALNEKLFF. CDR3 coding DNA: TGTGCCAGCAGCCGGGCCCTTAATGAAAAACTGTTTTTT.

With respect to this clonotype: This sequence may be a read error, since a much larger clone differs from it by one base. This chain joins TRBV5-1 and TRBJ1-1; TRBD1 might be the D (6 bases). The germline V gene encodes CDR1 SGHRS and CDR2 YFSETQ. V lost 0 bases to trimming and J lost 1 base, with 13 bases between them. This CDR3 spans 16 amino acids. CDR3 loop: CASSLACRGGNTEAFF. In nucleotides, the CDR3 is TGCGCCAGCAGCTTGGCCTGCAGGGGAGGGAACACTGAAGCTTTCTTT.

This clonotype has at least ten counts. This chain uses TRBV5-1 with TRBJ1-1; no definite D call. V lost 0 bases and J lost 1, with 7 bases in between. Germline V gene data show CDR1 as SGHRS and CDR2 as YFSETQ. The CDR3 runs 14 residues. The CDR3 sequence is CASSLGTENTEAFF. CDR3 sequence (DNA): TGCGCCAGCAGCTTGGGGACCGAGAACACTGAAGCTTTCTTT.

The sample holds many counts of this clonotype. The chain employs TRBV6-1 and TRBJ2-7, with 9 bases fitting TRBD1. J gave up 0 bases and V 6 bases, and 6 bases lay outside the gene matches. CDR3 length: 15 residues. Germline V gene lookup returns CDR1 MNHNS and CDR2 SASEGT. Written as DNA, the CDR3 is TGTGCCAGCAGGAGGGACAGGGAGAGCTCCTACGAGCAGTACTTC. Translation gives CASRRDRESSYEQYF.

Ten or more counts support this clonotype. The chain employs TRBV28 and TRBJ1-2; 7 bases are a match to TRBD1. Germline V gene sequence: CDR1 MDHEN, CDR2 SYDVKM. V shed 6 bases, J shed 8 bases, and the junction held 9 bases outside the gene matches. The CDR3 has 13 residues. Here the CDR3 DNA reads TGTGCCAGCAGCAGACAGGGATCATGGGGCTACACCTTC. Protein: CASSRQGSWGYTF.